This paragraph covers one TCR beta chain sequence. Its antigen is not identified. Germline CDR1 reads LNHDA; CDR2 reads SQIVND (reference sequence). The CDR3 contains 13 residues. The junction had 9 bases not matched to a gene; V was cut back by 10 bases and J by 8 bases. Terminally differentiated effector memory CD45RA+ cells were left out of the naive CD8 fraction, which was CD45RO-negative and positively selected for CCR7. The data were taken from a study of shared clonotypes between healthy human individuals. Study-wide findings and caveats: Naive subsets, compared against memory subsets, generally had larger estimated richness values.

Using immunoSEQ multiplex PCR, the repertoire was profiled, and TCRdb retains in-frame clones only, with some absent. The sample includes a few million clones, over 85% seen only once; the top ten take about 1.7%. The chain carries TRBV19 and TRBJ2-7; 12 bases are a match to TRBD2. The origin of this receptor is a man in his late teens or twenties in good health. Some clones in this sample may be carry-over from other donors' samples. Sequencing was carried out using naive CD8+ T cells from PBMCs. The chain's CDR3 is CATRLAGETKQYF. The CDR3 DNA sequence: TGTGCCACGAGACTAGCGGGAGAGACTAAGCAGTACTTC.